The sequence of this T cell receptor beta chain was determined in a study of cytomegalovirus exposure and HLA in healthy donors. Study-wide findings and caveats: The productive fraction for most TCR beta V segments was about 87% or about 30% in an earlier analysis. For TCR beta chains, V- and J-gene trimming was later linked to a missense DCLRE1C variant.

CDR3 length equals 13 residues. The germline V and J ends were trimmed by 5 bases and 0 bases, with 8 bases remaining between them. The germline V gene encodes CDR1 GTSNPN and CDR2 SVGIG (reference sequence). Both 60 Vbeta primers and 13 Jbeta primers went into the PCR. Repertoires were generated with immunoSEQ multiplex PCR, while TCRdb's copy carries only in-frame clones and drops some. The sample holds 85,000 to 110,000 clones. A note on this clone: Antigen: not known.

The chain joins TRBV30 to TRBJ1-3; a possible D gene is TRBD1 (5 bases). Sequences were obtained from PBMCs. The TCR comes from a man between 40 and 49 years old in good health and CMV-seronegative. The CDR3 coding sequence is TGTGCCTGGGGCAGGGACTCTGGAAACACCATATATTTT. This translates into CAWGRDSGNTIYF.